This section outlines one T cell receptor beta chain sequence together with its context. The data derive from a study of OX40 agonist ivuxolimab in advanced cancers. Individuals having autoimmune disease history or systemic immunosuppression were not enrolled. Measured with immunoSEQ multiplex PCR; TCRdb has only the in-frame clones, and not every one. The table has 68,000 or so clones, nearly 85% seen once; the top ten hold around 9.9%. J lost 7 bases, V lost 5 bases, and 4 bases had no gene match. The CDR3 consists of 14 residues. CDR1 is MDHEN and CDR2 is SYDVKM in the germline V gene. The chain is built from TRBV28 and TRBJ1-4, with 10 positions matching TRBD1. The sample consisted of CD4+ or CD8+ T cells sorted from blood, taken in a trial of the OX40 agonist ivuxolimab. The TCR was taken from an adult with an advanced solid tumor such as melanoma, head and neck, liver or kidney cancer. CDR3 in amino acids: CASSETGGGEKLFF. Written as DNA, the CDR3 is TGTGCCAGCAGTGAGACAGGGGGCGGTGAAAAACTGTTTTTT.